A single sample gave rise to the 20 T cell receptor beta chains below, sequenced in a study of a mutant IDH1 vaccine in newly diagnosed glioma. Produced via immunoSEQ multiplex PCR; TCRdb's table is partial and in-frame only. The sample contains some 28,000 clones, roughly 85% of which appear only once. Time point meaning: week 23, last vaccination. Every vaccination contained 300 ug of the mutant IDH1 20-mer peptide and was paired with topical imiquimod. Antigen specificity for these receptors is unknown. Source: PBMCs, taken from a glioma patient whose treatment included an IDH1 peptide vaccine. These TCRs come from a woman in her twenties or thirties with glioma.

This clone occurred once. V gene TRBV2 combines with J gene TRBJ2-6; D is undetermined. V shed 2 bases and J shed 13 bases, with 18 bases lying between them. This CDR3 has 15 residues. From germline, CDR1 is SNHLY and CDR2 FYNNEI. CDR3 amino acids: CASSERWDLPWVLTF. As DNA, the CDR3 is TGTGCCAGCAGTGAAAGGTGGGATTTGCCCTGGGTCCTGACTTTC.

J is TRBJ2-6 and V is TRBV4-1, with D unresolved. The CDR3 has 16 amino acids. The V gene lost 2 bases and the J gene lost 1 base, with 9 bases spanning the gap. Germline CDR1 MGHRA, CDR2 YSYEKL. The CDR3 DNA reads as TGCGCCAGCAGCCAAATTGCTGTATCTGGGGCCAACGTCCTGACTTTC. It translates to CASSQIAVSGANVLTF.

This chain links TRBV6-1 with TRBJ1-3, with no clear D. CDR3 size: 16 residues. Trimming removed 4 bases from V and 0 bases from J, with 13 bases in between. Germline-derived CDR1 and CDR2 are MNHNS and SASEGT. The CDR3 loop reads CASSVWEFSSGNTIYF. The CDR3 DNA sequence: TGTGCCAGCAGTGTGTGGGAGTTTAGCTCTGGAAACACCATATATTTT.

The rearrangement links TRBV30 to TRBJ1-5, with D perhaps TRBD1 (6 bases). This CDR3 comprises 13 residues. V was pared by 2 bases and J by 4 bases, with 9 bases between. Germline V gene sequence: CDR1 GTSNPN, CDR2 SVGIG (reference sequence). The CDR3 region has the DNA TGTGCCTGGAGTAATACAGGGAATCAGCCCCAGCATTTT. Protein product: CAWSNTGNQPQHF.

This chain joins TRBV6-5 and TRBJ1-1; D gene uncertain. The V end lost 6 bases, the J end lost 1 base, and 3 bases lay between the germline ends. Germline-derived CDR1 and CDR2 are MNHEY and SVGAGI. The CDR3 is 11 residues long. The CDR3 loop reads CASSGNTEAFF. Written as DNA, the CDR3 is TGTGCCAGCAGCGGGAACACTGAAGCTTTCTTT.

The chain has TRBV5-6 and TRBJ1-1; D gene uncertain. The germline gives CDR1 SGHDT, CDR2 YYEEEE. The CDR3 is 12 amino acids. Trimming left V 7 bases short and J 3 bases short, with 10 bases between. The CDR3 coding sequence is TGTGCCAGCTCCTGGGTTCACACTGAAGCTTTCTTT. Amino acid sequence: CASSWVHTEAFF.

J is TRBJ2-6 and V is TRBV5-1; the D is unclear. V was cut by 5 bases and J by 1 base, with 10 bases left in between. This CDR3 is 15 amino acids long. Germline CDR1 SGHRS, CDR2 YFSETQ. The CDR3 nucleotides read TGCGCCAGCAGATCCCTGGGGTCTGGGGCCAACGTCCTGACTTTC. It specifies CASRSLGSGANVLTF.

The genes are TRBV29-1 and TRBJ1-2, with TRBD1 as a possible D gene (5 bases). CDR3 length equals 12 residues. Trimming cost V 6 bases and J 5 bases, with 13 bases left between them. CDR1 SQVTM and CDR2 ANQGSEA come from the germline V gene. CDR3 DNA: TGCAGCGTCATCCAGGGAGGGTATGGCTACACCTTC. It encodes CSVIQGGYGYTF.

The chain has TRBV11-1 and TRBJ1-1; possibly TRBD1 for D (5 bases). The CDR3 is 15 amino acids. CDR1 and CDR2 (germline): SGHAT, FQDESV (reference sequence). Trimming cost V 1 base and J 1 base, with 10 bases left between them. The CDR3, as DNA: TGTGCCAGCAGCTTAGATGGGGCACGGAACACTGAAGCTTTCTTT. Its protein product is CASSLDGARNTEAFF.

Here the CDR3 DNA reads TGTGCCAGCAGCTACAAGACTGCCGGAGGCTACACCTTC. Translated, it gives CASSYKTAGGYTF. This chain uses TRBV7-9 with TRBJ1-2; D remains ambiguous. Germline V lookup: CDR1 SEHNR, CDR2 FQNEAQ (reference sequence). This CDR3 is built from 13 residues. V lost 4 bases and J 8 bases, leaving 14 bases between the germline ends. Looking up the rest from reference TRBV7-9 and TRBJ1-2 gives the full variable domain: DTGVSQNPRHKITKRGQNVTFRCDPISEHNRLYWYRQTLGQGPEFLTYFQNEAQLEKSRLLSDRFSAERPKGSFSTLEIQRTEQGDSAMYLCASSYKTAGGYTFGSGTRLTVV.

The chain has TRBV30 and TRBJ2-2; no clear D gene. V lost 5 bases and J lost 5, with 3 bases in between. The germline V gene encodes CDR1 GTSNPN and CDR2 SVGIG (reference sequence). This CDR3 has 10 amino acids. CDR3 in DNA: TGTGCCTGGGGGACCGGGGAGCTGTTTTTT. Protein sequence: CAWGTGELFF.

This clone was counted a few times. The chain recombines TRBV5-1 with TRBJ1-4; a weak D match, TRBD1 (5 bases). The V end was cut by 2 bases, the J end by 7 bases, with 9 bases between. The CDR3 sequence is 13 residues long. Germline CDR1 SGHRS, CDR2 YFSETQ. As DNA, the CDR3 is TGCGCCAGCAGCTTAACAGGCTCTGAAAAACTGTTTTTT. This translates into CASSLTGSEKLFF.

This sequence joins TRBV29-1 and TRBJ1-2; D ambiguous. The CDR3 consists of 15 residues. Germline V lookup: CDR1 SQVTM, CDR2 ANQGSEA. V shed 0 bases and J shed 8 bases, with 19 bases lying between them. The CDR3 DNA sequence: TGCAGCGTTGAAGATAGTCGGACTCCCACTCGAGGCTACACCTTC. Its protein is CSVEDSRTPTRGYTF.

The chain has TRBV6-1 and TRBJ1-1, with 7 bases lining up with TRBD1. The CDR3 sequence is 13 residues long. Per the germline V gene, CDR1 is MNHNS and CDR2 is SASEGT. V shed 8 bases, J shed 1 base, and the junction held 4 bases outside the gene matches. The CDR3 loop is CASGKGANTEAFF. The CDR3 coding sequence is TGTGCCAGCGGGAAGGGGGCGAACACTGAAGCTTTCTTT.

Comments on this clone: Other DNA variants within this sample encode the same CDR3. The chain's CDR3 is CASSHRGGNQPQHF. Here the CDR3 DNA reads TGTGCCAGCAGCCACAGGGGAGGCAATCAGCCCCAGCATTTT. This sequence joins TRBV27 and TRBJ1-5; TRBD1 matches at 7 bases. The CDR3 sequence is 14 residues long. V dropped 6 bases and J dropped 2; count of bases not matched to a gene: 4. Germline V gene sequence: CDR1 MNHEY, CDR2 SMNVEV (reference sequence).

This clone was observed a few times. The rearrangement links TRBV12-5 to TRBJ1-5; no clear D gene. The germline gives CDR1 LGHNT, CDR2 FRNRAP. Deletions cut 5 bases from V and 0 bases from J, with 11 bases between. There are 15 residues in the CDR3. The DNA of the CDR3 is TGTGCTAGTGGTACCCCCGGCGTTAGCAATCAGCCCCAGCATTTT. Residues: CASGTPGVSNQPQHF.

The chain links TRBV27 to TRBJ1-2; the match to TRBD1 covers 7 bases. Germline loops: CDR1 MNHEY, CDR2 SMNVEV (reference sequence). The CDR3 covers 18 residues. Losses at the gene ends were 2 bases for V and 5 bases for J; bases not matched to a gene: 17. CDR3 nucleotides: TGTGCCAGCAGTTTAATGGGGCTCGGCAGGGGGAATATTTATGGCTACACCTTC. Protein sequence: CASSLMGLGRGNIYGYTF.

The J gene is TRBJ2-7, the V gene TRBV30; tentative D call: TRBD2 (6 bases). Trimming pared 3 bases from V and 2 bases from J, leaving 17 bases between. The germline gives CDR1 GTSNPN, CDR2 SVGIG (reference sequence). The CDR3 is made up of 15 amino acids. The CDR3 loop is CAWRPRGTGAYEQYF. CDR3 DNA sequence: TGTGCCTGGAGACCCCGTGGGACGGGAGCCTACGAGCAGTACTTC.

The DNA of the CDR3 is TGTGCCAGCACCCTGACAGGGGGCTACACTGAAGCTTTCTTT. It is translated as CASTLTGGYTEAFF. The V and J genes are TRBV6-1 and TRBJ1-1, with 10 bases identical to TRBD1. Per the germline V gene, CDR1 is MNHNS and CDR2 is SASEGT. Unmatched junction bases numbered 5, after V lost 7 bases and J lost 3 bases. The CDR3 covers 14 residues.

Judged by abundance, this clone is medium-sized. This sequence joins TRBV5-1 and TRBJ2-7; tentative D call: TRBD2 (6 bases). Trimming left V 0 bases short and J 7 bases short, with 11 bases between. From germline, CDR1 is SGHRS and CDR2 YFSETQ. This CDR3 has 13 residues. CDR3 coding DNA: TGCGCCAGCAGCTTGGCGGGGACTTCGGAGCAGTACTTC. This translates into CASSLAGTSEQYF.